This T cell receptor (beta chain) was observed in a study of T cells expressing NK-cell markers. Study-level information: Each TCR beta repertoire originated in sorted T cells that were CD3+CD56+NKG2C+, CD3+CD56+NKG2C- or CD3+CD56-NKG2C+. The study sequenced eight donors, seven HCMV-seropositive and one seronegative.

With regard to this clonotype: Its target is not known.

Per germline, CDR1 SQVTM and CDR2 ANQGSEA. The CDR3 has 15 amino acids. TCRdb reanalyzed the 5' RACE reads, giving one entry per CDR3 protein sequence and no DNA. The specimen's table records 400,000 to 550,000 distinct CDR3 sequences. Overall study results and limits: Each of over 5 donors carried dominant NKG2C+ clonotypes accounting for about 1.0-7.0% of CD8+ T cells. No clear determination of HCMV specificity was made for expanded NKG2C+ T cell clones.

The specimen sequenced was blood T cells: a sorted CD56 or NKG2C T cell subset, CD4+ or CD8+ T cells, or bulk PBMC T cells (not recorded which). This sequence was found in a woman between 18 and 70 years old in good health. V usage is TRBV29-1 and J usage is TRBJ2-1. CDR3 residues: CSVDDPNVPYNEQFF.